These T cell receptor beta chains were read from a single sample in a study of blood T cells in healthy people across ages. MiXCR, applied by TCRdb to the 5' RACE reads, yields one record per CDR3 protein. The table records 600,000 to 800,000 distinct CDR3 sequences, over 20% of them present only once. The sample was blood. All receptors derive from an older man in good health. Each CDR3 is given with its conserved first and last residue. D genes are given only for firm matches. Some rows mark clone size as missing; the rest say once, few, many or name a class of expanded clone.

d_call	clone_size	j_call	v_call	cdr3_aa	cdr3_nt
TRBD2	-	TRBJ2-3	TRBV6-6	CASNLGGRTTDTQYF	TGTGCCAGCAATCTCGGCGGGAGGACCACAGATACGCAGTATTTT
-	-	TRBJ1-2	TRBV25-1	CASSAPGRSFGYTF	TGTGCCAGCAGTGCACCGGGACGTTCGTTTGGCTACACCTTC
-	-	TRBJ1-2	TRBV3-1	CASSQERGEGYTF	TGTGCCAGCAGCCAAGAACGGGGCGAGGGCTACACCTTC
-	-	TRBJ2-7	TRBV14	CASLSPYEQYF	TGTGCCAGCCTCTCTCCCTACGAGCAGTACTTC
-	-	TRBJ2-5	TRBV5-1	CASSSDSKETQYF	TGCGCCAGCAGCTCCGACAGCAAAGAGACCCAGTACTTC
TRBD2	many	TRBJ2-2	TRBV6-2/TRBV6-3	CASSILAANTGELFF	TGTGCCAGCAGTATTCTAGCGGCGAACACCGGGGAGCTGTTTTTT
TRBD2	-	TRBJ2-1	TRBV4-1	CASSQDGTRLREQFF	TGCGCCAGCAGCCAAGATGGGACTAGATTAAGAGAGCAGTTCTTC
-	-	TRBJ2-3	TRBV4-1	CASSQDQGEAGDTQYF	TGCGCCAGCAGCCAAGACCAGGGGGAGGCGGGAGATACGCAGTATTTT
TRBD2	-	TRBJ2-3	TRBV12-3/TRBV12-4	CASSLGLAGVRTDTQYF	TGTGCCAGCAGTTTGGGACTAGCGGGAGTCCGCACAGATACGCAGTATTTT
-	-	TRBJ2-1	TRBV9	CASSPPNSVGEQFF	TGTGCCAGCAGCCCTCCTAATTCCGTCGGGGAGCAGTTCTTC
TRBD2	few	TRBJ2-7	TRBV12-3/TRBV12-4	CASSLGLDTYEQYF	TGTGCCAGCAGTTTGGGACTAGATACCTACGAGCAGTACTTC
-	-	TRBJ2-1	TRBV29-1	CSVAESSYNEQFF	TGCAGCGTTGCCGAGAGCTCCTACAATGAGCAGTTCTTC
TRBD2	-	TRBJ2-1	TRBV20-1	CSAIRTSGSPQRFNEQFF	TGCAGTGCTATACGGACTAGCGGGAGCCCACAGCGGTTCAATGAGCAGTTCTTC
TRBD1	few	TRBJ1-1	TRBV6-1	CASSEAAGDRGPANTEAFF	TGTGCCAGCAGTGAAGCCGCCGGGGACAGGGGCCCGGCCAACACTGAAGCTTTCTTT
TRBD1	few	TRBJ2-7	TRBV11-2	CASSLARDRFLYEQYF	TGTGCCAGCAGCTTAGCCCGGGACAGGTTTCTCTACGAGCAGTACTTC
TRBD2	-	TRBJ2-1	TRBV29-1	CSVDSPGLAGLEQFF	TGCAGCGTTGACAGTCCGGGACTAGCGGGATTAGAGCAGTTCTTC
TRBD2	many	TRBJ2-7	TRBV6-2/TRBV6-3	CASSSRLAEVYEQYF	TGTGCCAGCAGTTCCCGACTAGCGGAAGTGTACGAGCAGTACTTC
-	-	TRBJ2-7	TRBV5-1	CASSASGTSDEQYF	TGCGCCAGCAGCGCCTCCGGGACAAGTGACGAGCAGTACTTC
-	many	TRBJ1-1	TRBV4-1	CASSQGTVNTEAFF	TGCGCCAGCAGCCAAGGGACAGTGAACACTGAAGCTTTCTTT
TRBD1	few	TRBJ1-4	TRBV11-2	CASIGQGSTNEKLFF	TGTGCCAGCATTGGACAGGGATCAACTAATGAAAAACTGTTTTTT
-	few	TRBJ1-1	TRBV19	CASSIFGANTEAFF	TGTGCCAGTAGTATTTTTGGGGCGAACACTGAAGCTTTCTTT
-	few	TRBJ2-7	TRBV30	CAWSSGHSSYEQYF	TGTGCCTGGAGTTCGGGACACTCTTCCTACGAGCAGTACTTC
-	-	TRBJ2-5	TRBV7-3	CASSLNSRETQCF	TGTGCCAGCAGCTTAAACAGCCGAGAGACCCAGTGCTTC
-	-	TRBJ2-4	TRBV28	CASRTPAKNIQYF	TGTGCCAGCCGCACGCCGGCCAAAAACATTCAGTACTTC
TRBD2	few	TRBJ2-7	TRBV7-9	CASNREGSSGTYEQYF	TGTGCCAGCAACCGCGAGGGTTCTAGCGGCACCTACGAGCAGTACTTC
-	-	TRBJ1-4	TRBV12-3/TRBV12-4	CASRTAPTNEKLFF	TGTGCCAGCAGGACAGCCCCAACTAATGAAAAACTGTTTTTT
-	-	TRBJ2-3	TRBV4-3	CASSQDPNTDTQYF	TGCGCCAGCAGCCAAGATCCGAACACAGATACGCAGTATTTT
TRBD2	-	TRBJ2-7	TRBV12-3/TRBV12-4	CASSLQTGTSAIEQYF	TGTGCCAGCAGCCTGCAAACCGGGACTAGCGCGATCGAGCAGTACTTC
-	-	TRBJ2-5	TRBV7-9	CASSLVTETQYF	TGTGCCAGCAGCTTAGTCACGGAGACCCAGTACTTC
-	-	TRBJ1-4	TRBV4-1	CASSQHRDCKGEKLFF	TGCGCCAGCAGCCAACACCGGGACTGCAAAGGGGAAAAACTGTTTTTT
-	-	TRBJ2-1	TRBV11-2	CASSLGVQQFF	TGTGCCAGCAGCTTGGGGGTCCAGCAATTCTTC
-	once	TRBJ1-5	TRBV7-2	CASSWGNNQPQHF	TGTGCCAGCAGCTGGGGTAACAATCAGCCCCAGCATTTT
-	-	TRBJ1-3	TRBV25-1	CASSDRTRPSGNTIYF	TGTGCCAGCAGTGATCGAACGAGACCTTCTGGAAACACCATATATTTT
TRBD2	-	TRBJ2-3	TRBV2	CASSETSGRETQYF	TGTGCCAGCAGTGAAACTAGCGGGAGAGAAACGCAGTATTTT
TRBD2	-	TRBJ2-7	TRBV3-1	CASSQATSGEQYF	TGTGCCAGCAGCCAAGCGACTAGCGGGGAGCAGTACTTC
TRBD2	-	TRBJ2-3	TRBV6-1	CASSDASGRYTDTQYF	TGTGCCAGCAGTGATGCAAGCGGGAGGTACACAGATACGCAGTATTTT